The sequence of this T cell receptor (beta chain) was determined in a study of blood T cell repertoires in COVID-19. On the study more broadly: Acute and convalescent COVID-19 specimens originated in the United States, Italy and Spain. PBMCs, B-cell-depleted T cells, or T cells were the source of the cDNA or gDNA that made up the material.

In the original processing: By means of reference gene primer amplification, nucleated cell counts were estimated. Some clones are missing from TCRdb's copy, which holds only in-frame ones; the method was immunoSEQ multiplex PCR. The V and J calls and clone size are taken from that table; D and trimming were inferred from the DNA. The sample has more than 300,000 clones; roughly 82% are singletons. The germline gives CDR1 SGHVS, CDR2 FNYEAQ. Losses at the gene ends were 5 bases for V and 4 bases for J; bases not matched to a gene: 10. The CDR3 has 15 residues. This chain joins TRBV7-6 and TRBJ1-1, with TRBD1 identical over 7 bases. This TCR came from a woman aged 45-65 years with acute or convalescent COVID-19. The sample was peripheral blood. The CDR3 sequence is CASSRAQGIGTEAFF. The CDR3 DNA is TGTGCCAGCAGCCGAGCACAGGGGATAGGCACTGAAGCTTTCTTT.